This T cell receptor (beta chain) was identified in a study of blood T cell repertoires in COVID-19. Across the whole study: Sources were T cells, B-cell-depleted T cells, or PBMCs; the material itself was cDNA or gDNA.

Per the germline V gene, CDR1 is SGHVS and CDR2 is FQNEAQ. The CDR3 sequence is 12 residues long. Trimming cost V 5 bases and J 8 bases, with 10 bases left between them. Original methodology: Reference gene primer amplification gave nucleated cell count estimates. This table comes from immunoSEQ multiplex PCR, and its TCRdb copy is limited to in-frame clones, with some not included. The DNA gave D and trimming, while V, J and clone size come from that table. The sample yields around 68,000 clones, approximately 78% seen once. The chain employs TRBV7-8 and TRBJ1-5; D not certain. Sequencing input: peripheral blood. The receptor was derived from a human donor in a cohort sampled during active COVID-19. CDR3 bases: TGTGCCAGCAGCGCCCCCCGGGAGCCCCAGCATTTT. Protein product: CASSAPREPQHF. Supplemented by reference TRBV7-8 and TRBJ1-5, the full variable domain reads GAGVSQSPRYKVAKRGQDVALRCDPISGHVSLFWYQQALGQGPEFLTYFQNEAQLDKSGLPSDRFFAERPEGSVSTLKIQRTQQEDSAVYLCASSAPREPQHFGDGTRLSIL.